The clone carrying this TCR beta chain showed up just a few times. Its antigen remains unknown. Time point reported: patch test 1, 2 weeks after DPC sensitization. Treatment in this sample: therapeutic diphenylcyclopropenone sensitization with weekly scalp DPC. As originally analysed: The median was about 96,000 TCRs per sample, ranging about 23,224 to 690,600. Each CDR3 protein is one row after TCRdb ran MiXCR on the RACE reads. The V and J calls shown here were made by TCRdb, not taken from the authors' results. The table lists about 120,000 distinct CDR3 sequences, about 12% of them singletons. This sample is part of a study of human T cells and chemical hapten exposure. Findings of the study overall: Expanded TCRs grouped into significantly more large CDR3 similarity clusters than controls produced.

Here the sequenced sample was whole blood, taken in connection with sensitization to the hapten diphenylcyclopropenone (DPC). The source of this sequence is a woman in her fifties or sixties with alopecia areata. Some clones in this sample may be carry-over from other donors' samples.

CDR3 sequence: CASSYGDRGNEKLFF. The CDR3 DNA reads TGTGCCAGCAGTTACGGGGACAGGGGCAATGAAAAACTGTTTTTT. This rearrangement joins TRBV6-5 to TRBJ1-4; 10 bases agree with TRBD1. V gave up 2 bases and J gave up 5 bases; unmatched junction bases: 2. Germline V CDR1 and CDR2: MNHEY, SVGAGI. The CDR3 has 15 residues.